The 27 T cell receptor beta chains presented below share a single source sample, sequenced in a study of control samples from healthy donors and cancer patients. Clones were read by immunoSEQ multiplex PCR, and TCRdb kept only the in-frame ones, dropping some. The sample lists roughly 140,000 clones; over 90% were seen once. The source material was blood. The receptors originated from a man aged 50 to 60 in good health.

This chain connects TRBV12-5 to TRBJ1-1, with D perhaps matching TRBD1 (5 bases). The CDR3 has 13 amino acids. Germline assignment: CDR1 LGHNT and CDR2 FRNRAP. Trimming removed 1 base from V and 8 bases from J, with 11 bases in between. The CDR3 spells CASGLGRATEAFF. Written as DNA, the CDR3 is TGTGCTAGTGGTTTGGGCAGGGCGACCGAAGCTTTCTTT.

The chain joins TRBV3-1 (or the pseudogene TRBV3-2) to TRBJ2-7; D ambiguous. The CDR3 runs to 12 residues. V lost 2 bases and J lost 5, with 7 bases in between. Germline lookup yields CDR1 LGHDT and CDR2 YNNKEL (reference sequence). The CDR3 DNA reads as TGTGCCAGCAGCCAAAGTTGGAACGAGCAGTACTTC. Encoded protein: CASSQSWNEQYF.

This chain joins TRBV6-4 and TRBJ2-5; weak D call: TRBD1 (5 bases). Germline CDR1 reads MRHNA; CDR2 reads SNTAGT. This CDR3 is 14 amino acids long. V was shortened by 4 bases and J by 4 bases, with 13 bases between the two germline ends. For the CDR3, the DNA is TGTGCCAGCAGTGCCCAGGGTGGGGCAGAGACCCAGTACTTC. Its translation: CASSAQGGAETQYF.

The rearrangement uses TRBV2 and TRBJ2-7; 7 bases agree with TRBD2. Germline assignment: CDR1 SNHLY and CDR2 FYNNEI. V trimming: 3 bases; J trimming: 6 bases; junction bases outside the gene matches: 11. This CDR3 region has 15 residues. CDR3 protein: CASSDHQRDEPEQYF. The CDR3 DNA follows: TGTGCCAGCAGTGACCACCAGCGGGATGAACCCGAGCAGTACTTC.

The CDR3 loop reads CASSSPSTRQETQYF. CDR3 sequence (DNA): TGTGCCAGCAGCTCCCCGTCGACACGTCAAGAGACCCAGTACTTC. The chain has TRBV5-5 and TRBJ2-5; D ambiguous. V was shortened by 3 bases and J by 2 bases, with 14 bases between the two germline ends. This CDR3 is built from 15 residues. Germline V gene lookup returns CDR1 SGHKS and CDR2 YYEKEE (reference sequence).

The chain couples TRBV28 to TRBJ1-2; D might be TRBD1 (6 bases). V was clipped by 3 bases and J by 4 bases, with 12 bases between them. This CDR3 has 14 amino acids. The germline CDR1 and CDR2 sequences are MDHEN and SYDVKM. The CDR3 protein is CASSFSPQGYGYTF. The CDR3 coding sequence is TGTGCCAGCAGTTTTTCCCCACAGGGCTATGGCTACACCTTC.

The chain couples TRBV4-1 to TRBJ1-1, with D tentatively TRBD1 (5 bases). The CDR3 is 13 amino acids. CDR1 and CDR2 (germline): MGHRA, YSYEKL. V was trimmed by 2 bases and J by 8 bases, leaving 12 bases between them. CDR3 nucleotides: TGCGCCAGCAGCCAACCCGGGGGGATGGAAGCTTTCTTT. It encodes CASSQPGGMEAFF.

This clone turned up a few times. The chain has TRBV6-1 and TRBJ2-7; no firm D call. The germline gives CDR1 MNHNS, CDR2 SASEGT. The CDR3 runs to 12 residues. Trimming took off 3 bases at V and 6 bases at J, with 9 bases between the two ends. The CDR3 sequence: CASSDAAGEQYF. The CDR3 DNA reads TGTGCCAGCAGTGACGCGGCTGGCGAGCAGTACTTC.

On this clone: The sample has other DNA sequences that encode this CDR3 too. CDR3 protein: CASSLLGANTEAFF. CDR3 sequence (DNA): TGTGCCAGCAGTTTATTGGGGGCAAACACTGAAGCTTTCTTT. This chain connects TRBV27 to TRBJ1-1; a weak D match, TRBD1 (6 bases). Germline values: CDR1 MNHEY, CDR2 SMNVEV (reference sequence). Trimming left V 1 base short and J 2 bases short, with 8 bases between. The CDR3 sequence is 14 residues long.

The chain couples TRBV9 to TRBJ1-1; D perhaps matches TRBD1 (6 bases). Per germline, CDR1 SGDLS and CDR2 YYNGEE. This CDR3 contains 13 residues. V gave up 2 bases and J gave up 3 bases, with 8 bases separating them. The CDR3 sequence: CASSVQGHTEAFF. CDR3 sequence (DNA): TGTGCCAGCAGCGTTCAGGGGCACACTGAAGCTTTCTTT.

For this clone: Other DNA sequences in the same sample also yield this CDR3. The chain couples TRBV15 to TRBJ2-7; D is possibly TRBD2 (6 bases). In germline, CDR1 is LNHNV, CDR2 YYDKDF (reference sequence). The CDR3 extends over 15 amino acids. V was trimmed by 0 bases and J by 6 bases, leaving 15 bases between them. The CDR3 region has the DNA TGTGCCACCAGCAGAGATCGGCGCCCGGAGGGCGAGCAGTACTTC. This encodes CATSRDRRPEGEQYF.

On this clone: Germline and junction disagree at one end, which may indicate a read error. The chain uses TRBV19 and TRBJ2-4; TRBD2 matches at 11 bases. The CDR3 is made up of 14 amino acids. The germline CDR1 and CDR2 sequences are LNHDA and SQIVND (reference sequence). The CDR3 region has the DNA TGTGCCAGTAGAATAGCGGGAGGGCGAAACATTCAGTACTTC. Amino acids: CASRIAGGRNIQYF.

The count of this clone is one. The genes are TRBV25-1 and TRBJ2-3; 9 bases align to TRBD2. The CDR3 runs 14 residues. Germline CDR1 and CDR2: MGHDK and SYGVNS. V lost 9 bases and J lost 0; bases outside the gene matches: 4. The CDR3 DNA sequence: TGTGCCAGTACCCTAGCGGGAAGCACAGATACGCAGTATTTT. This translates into CASTLAGSTDTQYF.

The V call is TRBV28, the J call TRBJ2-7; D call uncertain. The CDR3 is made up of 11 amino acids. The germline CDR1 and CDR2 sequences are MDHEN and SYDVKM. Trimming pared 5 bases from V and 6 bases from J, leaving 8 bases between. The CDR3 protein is CASSPRSEQYF. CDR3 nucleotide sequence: TGTGCCAGCAGTCCTCGGAGCGAGCAGTACTTC.

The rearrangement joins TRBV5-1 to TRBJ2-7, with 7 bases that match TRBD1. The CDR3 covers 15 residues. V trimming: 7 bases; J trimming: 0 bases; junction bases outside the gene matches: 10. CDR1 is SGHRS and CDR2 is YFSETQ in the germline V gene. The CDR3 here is CASRNPGQHSYEQYF. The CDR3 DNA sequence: TGCGCCAGCCGCAATCCGGGACAGCACTCCTACGAGCAGTACTTC. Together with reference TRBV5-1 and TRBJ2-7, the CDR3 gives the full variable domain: KAGVTQTPRYLIKTRGQQVTLSCSPISGHRSVSWYQQTPGQGLQFLFEYFSETQRNKGNFPGRFSGRQFSNSRSEMNVSTLELGDSALYLCASRNPGQHSYEQYFGPGTRLTVT.

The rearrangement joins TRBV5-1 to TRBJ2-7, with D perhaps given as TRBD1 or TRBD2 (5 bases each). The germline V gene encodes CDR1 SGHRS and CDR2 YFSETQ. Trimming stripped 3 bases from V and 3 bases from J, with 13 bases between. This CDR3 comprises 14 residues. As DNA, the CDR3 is TGCGCCAGCAGCTCCCAGGCTGGGGGCTACGAGCAGTACTTC. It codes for CASSSQAGGYEQYF.

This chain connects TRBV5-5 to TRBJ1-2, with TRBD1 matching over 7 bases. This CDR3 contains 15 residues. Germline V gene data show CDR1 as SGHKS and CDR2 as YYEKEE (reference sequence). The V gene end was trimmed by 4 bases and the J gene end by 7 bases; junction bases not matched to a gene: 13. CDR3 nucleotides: TGTGCCAGCAGCATAGCACAGGGGTTCGCGAGTGGCTACACCTTC. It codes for CASSIAQGFASGYTF.

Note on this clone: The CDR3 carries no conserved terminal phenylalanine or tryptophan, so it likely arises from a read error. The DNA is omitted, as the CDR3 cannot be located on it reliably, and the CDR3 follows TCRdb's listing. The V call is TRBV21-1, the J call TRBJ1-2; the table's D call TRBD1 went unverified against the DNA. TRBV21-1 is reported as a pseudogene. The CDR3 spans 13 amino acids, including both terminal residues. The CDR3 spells CASSNEDRGFKVT.

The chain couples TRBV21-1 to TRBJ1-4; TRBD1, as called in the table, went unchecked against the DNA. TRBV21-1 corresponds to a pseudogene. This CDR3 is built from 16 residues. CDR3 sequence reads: CASSKNQTGTNEKLFF. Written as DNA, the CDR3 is TGTGCCAGCAGCAAAAACCAAACAGGGACTAATGAAAAACTGTTTTTT.

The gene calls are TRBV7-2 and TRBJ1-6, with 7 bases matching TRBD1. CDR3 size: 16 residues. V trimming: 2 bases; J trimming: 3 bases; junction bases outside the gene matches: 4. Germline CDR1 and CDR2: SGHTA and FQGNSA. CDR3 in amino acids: CASSLQGGGYNSPLHF. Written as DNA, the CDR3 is TGTGCCAGCAGCTTACAGGGGGGAGGCTATAATTCACCCCTCCACTTT.

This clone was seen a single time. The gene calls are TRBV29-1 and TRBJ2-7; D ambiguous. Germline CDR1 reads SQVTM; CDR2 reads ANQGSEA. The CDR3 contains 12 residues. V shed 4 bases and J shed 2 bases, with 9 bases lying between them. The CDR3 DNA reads TGCAGCGTTGCCGGGTCTACCTACGAGCAGTACTTC. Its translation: CSVAGSTYEQYF.

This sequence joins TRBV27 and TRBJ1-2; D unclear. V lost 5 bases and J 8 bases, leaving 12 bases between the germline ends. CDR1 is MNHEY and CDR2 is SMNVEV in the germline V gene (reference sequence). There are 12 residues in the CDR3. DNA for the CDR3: TGTGCCAGCAGTCCAACTGGGAAAGGCTACACCTTC. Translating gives CASSPTGKGYTF.

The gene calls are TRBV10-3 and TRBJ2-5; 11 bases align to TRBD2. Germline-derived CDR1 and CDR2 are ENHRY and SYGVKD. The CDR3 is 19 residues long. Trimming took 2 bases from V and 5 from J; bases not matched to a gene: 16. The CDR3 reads CAISEPQGLAASAGETQYF. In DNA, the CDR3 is TGTGCCATCAGTGAGCCTCAGGGACTAGCGGCTTCGGCGGGGGAGACCCAGTACTTC.

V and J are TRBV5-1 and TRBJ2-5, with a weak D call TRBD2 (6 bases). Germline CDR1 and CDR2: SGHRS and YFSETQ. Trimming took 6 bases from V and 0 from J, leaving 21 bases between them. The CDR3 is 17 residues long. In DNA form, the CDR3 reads TGCGCCAGCAACCCCGGGATTCAGGGAGGATACCAAGAGACCCAGTACTTC. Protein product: CASNPGIQGGYQETQYF.

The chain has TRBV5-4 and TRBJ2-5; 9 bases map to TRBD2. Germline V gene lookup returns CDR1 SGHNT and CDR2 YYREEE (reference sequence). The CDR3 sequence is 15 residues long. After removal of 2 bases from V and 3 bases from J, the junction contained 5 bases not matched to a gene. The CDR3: CASSFRASGKETQYF. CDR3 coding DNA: TGTGCCAGCAGCTTTCGGGCTAGCGGGAAAGAGACCCAGTACTTC.

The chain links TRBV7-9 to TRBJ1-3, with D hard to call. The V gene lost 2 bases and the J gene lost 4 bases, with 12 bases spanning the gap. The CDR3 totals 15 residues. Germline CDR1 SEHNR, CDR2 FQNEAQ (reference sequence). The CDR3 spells CASSLLSLAGNTIYF. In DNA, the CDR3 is TGTGCCAGCAGCTTACTGTCCCTAGCCGGAAACACCATATATTTT. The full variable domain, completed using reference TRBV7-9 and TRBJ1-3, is DTGVSQNPRHKITKRGQNVTFRCDPISEHNRLYWYRQTLGQGPEFLTYFQNEAQLEKSRLLSDRFSAERPKGSFSTLEIQRTEQGDSAMYLCASSLLSLAGNTIYFGEGSWLTVV.

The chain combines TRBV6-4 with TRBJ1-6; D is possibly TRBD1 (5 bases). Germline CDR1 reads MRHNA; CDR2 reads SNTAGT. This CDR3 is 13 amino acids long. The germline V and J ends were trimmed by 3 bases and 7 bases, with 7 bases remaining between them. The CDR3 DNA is TGTGCCAGCAGTGAACGGGACAATTCACCCCTCCACTTT. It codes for CASSERDNSPLHF.